This TCR beta chain was observed in a study of regulatory T cells in long-lasting Graves disease (dated by TCRdb to about 2021). Context from the whole study: Persistent Graves' disease was defined as persistently positive TSH receptor autoantibodies together with antithyroid drug treatment for over 5 years. Peripheral blood TCR sequencing and RNA sequencing compared persistent Graves' disease patients with newly diagnosed Graves' disease patients. The study took place in China and was registered as a clinical trial. TCR sequencing covered 13 persistent and roughly 20 newly diagnosed Graves' disease patients, about 35 samples in total. In the clinical cohort, patients with persistent Graves' disease had used antithyroid drugs for an average of about 10.3 years.

This clonotype was counted many times. Its antigen remains undetermined. No much larger clone exists at a distance of one base, and base qualities are not known. The paper as a whole reports these results and caveats: TRBV28, TRBJ1-2 and TRBJ2-5 were preferentially used in persistent disease, while TRBV20-1 and TRBJ2-1 were favored in newly diagnosed disease. Sequencing and analysis were limited to the TCR beta chain. Peripheral blood alone was examined, since thyroid tissue, which constituted the primary lesion, could not be accessed. The authors acknowledged the small sample size as a limitation that may reduce accuracy. Patients with persistent disease shared more public clonotypes (about 3,000) than newly diagnosed patients did (nearly 1,000). Compared with newly diagnosed patients, patients with persistent Graves' disease had lower TCR Shannon entropy and fewer highly expanded clones, which suggests clonal expansion.

What the time point label conveys for this sample: persistent/refractory GD, antithyroid drugs over 5 years with positive TRAb. For both TCR sequencing and RNA sequencing, RNA was extracted from PBMCs using TRIzol. The diagnosis of Graves' disease was made according to American Thyroid Association guidelines. Recruitment of patients was carried out at an endocrinology department in Xi'an, China. Each patient gave about 9.1 milliliters of peripheral blood, collected in an EDTA anticoagulant tube. PBMCs were isolated by Ficoll Paque Plus density gradient separation without further T cell sorting. RNA quality was checked with an Agilent 2100 Bioanalyzer and agarose gel, and concentration with a NanoDrop 2000. Libraries were constructed by multiplex PCR. Sequencing relied on an Illumina HiSeq 4000. CDR3 regions were amplified by Arm-PCR with iRepertoire HTBI primers to construct TCR beta libraries. Before sequencing, the PCR products went through gel purification. In the authors' own workflow: Across samples, roughly 60 TRBV and roughly 13 TRBJ segments were identified and used for gene usage analysis of CDR3 amino acid clonotypes. COPE and FqMerger were used to merge filtered high-quality paired reads into contigs. Contigs were aligned with BLAST to IMGT TRBV, TRBD and TRBJ reference genes, and CDR3 was defined per IMGT. Highly expanded clones were defined as clonotypes with a frequency above 0.1%. Shannon entropy served as the measure of repertoire diversity, while the Gini coefficient captured V-J evenness. Clonotypes shared by more than one individual were considered public. TCRdb reworked the public reads: Q25 trimming with fastp, MiXCR clone assembly, productive beta chains retained. CDR3 protein sequences are deduplicated, and each keeps its most common genes and DNA. TCRdb assigned the V and J calls; the authors' analysis was not used. Here the sample has approximately 690,000 distinct CDR3 sequences; around 30% occur a single time. Around 42% of the sample lies in the top ten.

Germline trimming amounts to 6 bases on V and 6 bases on J, with 5 as the count of junction bases outside the gene matches. CDR1 MNHEY and CDR2 SVGEGT are derived from the germline V gene. Inclusive of the bounding cysteine and phenylalanine, the CDR3 is 13 residues long. The entry retains the CDR3 DNA only, 39 bases that are in frame from base 1. The V gene is TRBV6-2 or TRBV6-3 and the J gene is TRBJ1-2; 9 bases in between match TRBD1. This TCR was recovered from a female donor with Graves disease. Sequenced here: peripheral blood mononuclear cells (PBMCs), sampled when the disease was refractory, from a patient treated with antithyroid drugs. The CDR3 in this case is CASRDRGGDGYTF. DNA sequence: TGTGCCAGCAGGGACAGGGGTGGTGATGGCTACACCTTC.